A selection of T cell receptor beta chains follows, all from one sample in a study of CD8 T cells in ankylosing spondylitis. TCRdb re-analysed the 5' RACE reads in MiXCR, keeping a single row per CDR3 protein. The sample holds over 200,000 distinct CDR3 sequences, around 16% seen once. The sample taken for sequencing was blood, either unsorted or a sorted T cell fraction (not recorded which). These receptors all come from a male donor with ankylosing spondylitis. The CDR3 runs from the conserved cysteine through the conserved F or W. The D gene is left open where the match is weak. Where a row states a size, it is once, few, many or the class of an expanded clone; other rows omit it.

V	J	D	size	CDR3	DNA
TRBV12-3/TRBV12-4	TRBJ2-3	TRBD2	.	CSSSLDVLAGVFGDTQYF	TGTTCCAGCAGTTTAGACGTTCTAGCGGGAGTTTTTGGGGATACGCAGTATTTT
TRBV11-3	TRBJ2-1	.	.	CASSLDGFEQFF	TGTGCCAGCAGCTTAGATGGGTTTGAGCAGTTCTTC
TRBV7-9	TRBJ2-1	TRBD2	.	CASSFEGLGPTGQFF	TGTGCCAGCAGCTTTGAGGGACTAGGGCCCACGGGGCAGTTCTTC
TRBV6-5	TRBJ2-5	.	few	CASSYSWGMIQETQYF	TGTGCCAGCAGTTACTCGTGGGGGATGATACAAGAGACCCAGTACTTC
TRBV3-1	TRBJ2-3	.	.	CASTQQPAAMIEDTQYF	TGTGCCAGCACCCAGCAGCCAGCAGCTATGATCGAGGATACGCAGTATTTT
TRBV20-1	TRBJ1-2	.	few	CSAREPDTGGYTF	TGCAGTGCTAGAGAACCGGACACAGGTGGCTACACCTTC
TRBV6-1	TRBJ1-5	.	once	CASRLDSPNQPQHF	TGTGCCAGCAGGCTAGACTCTCCCAATCAGCCCCAGCATTTT
TRBV4-3	TRBJ1-1	.	few	CASSQEETQWTEAFF	TGCGCCAGCAGCCAAGAAGAGACCCAATGGACTGAAGCTTTCTTT
TRBV7-2	TRBJ2-7	.	.	CASSWGRGLYEQYF	TGTGCCAGCAGCTGGGGGAGAGGGCTCTACGAGCAGTACTTC
TRBV6-1	TRBJ2-1	.	few	CASAWDNYNEQFF	TGTGCCAGCGCCTGGGACAACTACAATGAGCAGTTCTTC
TRBV9	TRBJ2-7	.	few	CASSVDQDDEQYF	TGTGCCAGCAGCGTAGACCAGGACGACGAGCAGTACTTC
TRBV4-1	TRBJ1-3	.	many	CASSQEGPAGNTIYF	TGCGCCAGCAGCCAAGAAGGGCCAGCTGGAAACACCATATATTTT
TRBV4-2	TRBJ2-7	TRBD2	.	CASSPFRGAYEQYF	TGTGCCAGCAGCCCCTTTCGGGGGGCCTACGAGCAGTACTTC
TRBV3-1	TRBJ2-5	TRBD2	.	CASSRLAGGIETQYF	TGTGCCAGCAGCCGACTAGCGGGGGGGATAGAGACCCAGTACTTC
TRBV12-3/TRBV12-4	TRBJ2-1	.	.	CASGLSGSEQFF	TGTGCCAGCGGACTCAGTGGTTCTGAGCAGTTCTTC
TRBV4-3	TRBJ1-1	.	few	CASSQERAGPLGIEAFF	TGCGCCAGCAGCCAAGAGAGGGCCGGGCCGCTTGGCATTGAAGCTTTCTTT
TRBV20-1	TRBJ1-5	.	.	CSARLGESNQPQHF	TGCAGTGCGAGACTGGGGGAGAGCAATCAGCCCCAGCATTTT
TRBV3-1	TRBJ2-1	.	few	CASSQDAHEQFF	TGTGCCAGCAGCCAAGATGCCCATGAGCAGTTCTTC
TRBV11-1	TRBJ2-3	.	few	CASSLRGSEGPDTQYF	TGTGCCAGCAGCTTAAGGGGATCGGAGGGTCCAGATACGCAGTATTTT
TRBV20-1	TRBJ1-1	.	few	CSAISNTEAFF	TGCAGTGCTATCAGTAACACTGAAGCTTTCTTT
TRBV5-6	TRBJ2-7	.	.	CASSLGEGEGFFEQYF	TGTGCCAGCAGCTTGGGTGAGGGTGAGGGGTTTTTTGAGCAGTACTTC
TRBV28	TRBJ2-1	TRBD2	.	CASSLGLAGEDEQFF	TGTGCCAGCAGCCTGGGACTAGCGGGAGAGGATGAGCAGTTCTTC
TRBV5-6	TRBJ2-3	.	.	CASSDRGSLTDTQYF	TGTGCCAGCAGCGACCGGGGGTCCCTCACAGATACGCAGTATTTT
TRBV20-1	TRBJ2-7	TRBD2	few	CSARAQGRDYYEQYF	TGCAGTGCTAGGGCTCAGGGTCGGGACTACTACGAGCAGTACTTC